This T cell receptor (beta chain) was recorded in a study of blood T cell repertoires in COVID-19 (dated by TCRdb to the early 2020s). Study-level background: Collaborator samples came from the United States, Italy and Spain and covered acute and convalescent phases of COVID-19. Samples came from the ongoing ImmuneRACE study (first 160 participants) plus 1,254 subjects from 6 global collaborators. The repertoires were released in a freely available public database meant as a resource for research on the immune response to SARS-CoV-2. Subjects who had been exposed to COVID-19, were actively infected with it, or had recovered from it provided the deeply sampled blood TCRbeta repertoires that made up the dataset. Nearly every sample came with metadata listing a de-identified subject ID, COVID-19 status, age in years and sex. The material from the prospective study consisted of cDNA or gDNA derived from T cells, B-cell-depleted T cells, or PBMCs. Where available, HLA class I and class II types were obtained from metadata supplied by the sample provider rather than from assay-based typing. The full study reports these points: Clinical and demographic metadata were provided uncurated, with the amount varying by source and participant.

Trimming costs V 5 bases and J 4 bases, and their ends lie 15 bases apart. CDR1 and CDR2, looked up from the germline V gene (reference sequence), are MNHNY and SVGAGI. The CDR3 spans 15 residues, from the cysteine through the phenylalanine. Only the CDR3 part of the read is kept: 45 bases, read in frame from the first base. Each collaborating institution followed its own protocols to collect whole blood in K2EDTA tubes. Collaborator samples were shipped for TCRbeta analysis as frozen whole blood, isolated PBMCs, or DNA extracted from either sample type. Regarding this clone: Its antigen is unknown. Qualities for individual bases were not recorded, and no much larger clone is one base off.

TCRbeta CDR3 regions were amplified from genomic DNA by means of the immunoSEQ Assay, a bias-controlled multiplex PCR. The study's own analysis went as follows. The number of nucleated cells in each sample was estimated from the amplification of reference gene primers within the assay. To quantify the absolute abundance of each unique TCRbeta CDR3 rearrangement, sequence reads were collapsed and filtered. For each sample, productive Simpson clonality was calculated as the square root of Simpson's diversity index over productive rearrangements. Here the immuneACCESS table is served through TCRdb, limited to in-frame sequences with V and J called. Missing clones are a known gap in these copies; in checked studies unresolved V genes cover under half, and the rest lacks a known reason. The D gene and trimming were derived from the DNA, and the V and J assignments and clone size from that table. For this sample there are some 100,000 clones; 81% appear just once. The ten most abundant clones make up around 4.5% of the sample.

This TCR derives from a man in his 60s with acute or convalescent COVID-19. The specimen sequenced was peripheral blood. Recombination joined TRBV6-6 with TRBJ1-5, with TRBD1 as a weak D call on 6 bases. The CDR3 loop reads CASSDPQGTNQPQHF. The DNA reads as follows: TGTGCCAGCAGTGACCCCCAGGGGACGAATCAGCCCCAGCATTTT.